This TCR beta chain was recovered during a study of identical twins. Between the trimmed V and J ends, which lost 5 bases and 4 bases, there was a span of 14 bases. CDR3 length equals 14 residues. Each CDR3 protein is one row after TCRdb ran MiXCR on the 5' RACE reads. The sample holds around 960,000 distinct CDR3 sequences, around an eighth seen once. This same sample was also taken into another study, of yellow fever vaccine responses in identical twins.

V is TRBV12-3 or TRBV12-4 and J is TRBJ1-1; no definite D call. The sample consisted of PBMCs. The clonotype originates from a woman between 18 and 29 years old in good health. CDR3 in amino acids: CASSIDGVTTEAFF. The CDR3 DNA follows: TGTGCCAGCAGTATAGACGGGGTGACCACTGAAGCTTTCTTT.